This T cell receptor (beta chain) is drawn from a study of blood T cells in healthy people across ages. Germline loops: CDR1 MDHEN, CDR2 SYDVKM. CDR3 length: 14 residues. J was trimmed by 4 bases and V by 4 bases; bases with no gene match: 5. A second PCR of roughly 7 to 11 cycles used a sample-barcoded 5' primer and a J-beta primer mix. Tags on each cDNA molecule came from a template-switch adaptor with 12 random nucleotides. TCRdb recomputed calls from the 5' RACE reads with MiXCR, one row per CDR3 protein. The sample carries hundreds of thousands of distinct CDR3 sequences, around 50% recorded once.

J is TRBJ2-7 and V is TRBV28; 9 bases match TRBD1. The sequenced sample consisted of blood. The clonotype originates from a man in his forties or fifties in good health. CDR3 DNA sequence: TGTGCCAGCAGTTCTAGACAGGGGGGGTACGAGCAGTACTTC. This gives the protein CASSSRQGGYEQYF. Filled out from reference TRBV28 and TRBJ2-7, the complete variable domain reads DVKVTQSSRYLVKRTGEKVFLECVQDMDHENMFWYRQDPGLGLRLIYFSYDVKMKEKGDIPEGYSVSREKKERFSLILESASTNQTSMYLCASSSRQGGYEQYFGPGTRLTVT.